This T cell receptor (beta chain) was observed in a study of radiation and T cells in renal cell carcinoma. Germline assignment: CDR1 SGHRS and CDR2 YFSETQ. This CDR3 contains 15 residues. Trimming took 4 bases from V and 2 from J; bases not matched to a gene: 6. Time point described: blood 4 weeks post-SBRT, at nephrectomy. Treatment of the sample: 15 Gy SBRT to primary tumor, nephrectomy 4 weeks later. Findings of the study overall: Pretreatment tumor biopsies were lacking, so baseline clonotypes are unknown.

Only in-frame clones appear in the TCRdb table, and some are missing; sequencing was by immunoSEQ multiplex PCR. The table lists approximately 83,000 clones, approximately 80% of them singletons. For this clone: As yet, its antigen is unknown.

The sample in question was blood, obtained from a patient whose treatment included radiotherapy and nephrectomy. The rearrangement uses TRBV5-1 and TRBJ2-1; 7 nucleotides match TRBD1. This receptor was taken from a man aged 50 to 60 with renal cell carcinoma. DNA for the CDR3: TGCGCCAGCAGCCAAGGGGACAGTACCTACAATGAGCAGTTCTTC. Translated: CASSQGDSTYNEQFF.